This entry is about one T cell receptor beta chain. Its antigen is still unknown. This entry is derived from a study of shared clonotypes between healthy human individuals. Study findings and constraints: Blood alone was sampled, and tissue repertoires likely differ.

Libraries were prepared by immunoSEQ multiplex PCR; TCRdb keeps only in-frame clonotypes and omits some of them. The table shows a few million clones, with 80% to 95% occurring only once. The sample consisted of naive CD4+ T cells from PBMCs. Subset given: CD45RA+ positively selected. This sequence was found in a man aged 18 to 29 in good health. Some clones in this sample may be carry-over from other donors' samples.

The CDR3 sequence is CASSLRLAGNNEQFF. The CDR3 region has the DNA TGTGCCAGCAGCCTCAGACTAGCGGGAAACAATGAGCAGTTCTTC. The rearrangement links TRBV7-2 to TRBJ2-1; 11 bases fit TRBD2. The CDR3 runs 15 residues. J gave up 5 bases and V 5 bases, and 5 bases lay outside the gene matches. Looked up from germline, CDR1 is SGHTA and CDR2 is FQGNSA.